This T cell receptor (beta chain) is drawn from a study of blood T cells in healthy people across ages. Broader study findings: Long-lived donors carried more naive CD4+ cells and greater diversity than aged donors.

Of note for this clonotype: Its target is not known.

This CDR3 is built from 15 residues. Trimming at V came to 10 bases and at J to 5 bases, leaving 12 bases not matched to a gene. Germline V CDR1 and CDR2: SGHTA, FQGNSA. Combining a sample-barcoded 5' primer with a J-beta primer mix, a second PCR ran for about 7 to 11 cycles. TCRdb reprocessed the 5' RACE reads with MiXCR, giving one entry per CDR3 protein. The table includes around 1,000,000 distinct CDR3 sequences, about 23% detected once. These data were also reused for a study on T cells of mothers and their children.

The V gene is TRBV7-2, the J gene TRBJ2-1, with 9 bases identical to TRBD2. Sample: blood. The sequence derives from a girl aged 2 to 10 in good health. CDR3 protein: CATLLGAGGNNEQFF. Written as DNA, the CDR3 is TGTGCCACCCTCTTGGGAGCGGGAGGTAACAATGAGCAGTTCTTC.